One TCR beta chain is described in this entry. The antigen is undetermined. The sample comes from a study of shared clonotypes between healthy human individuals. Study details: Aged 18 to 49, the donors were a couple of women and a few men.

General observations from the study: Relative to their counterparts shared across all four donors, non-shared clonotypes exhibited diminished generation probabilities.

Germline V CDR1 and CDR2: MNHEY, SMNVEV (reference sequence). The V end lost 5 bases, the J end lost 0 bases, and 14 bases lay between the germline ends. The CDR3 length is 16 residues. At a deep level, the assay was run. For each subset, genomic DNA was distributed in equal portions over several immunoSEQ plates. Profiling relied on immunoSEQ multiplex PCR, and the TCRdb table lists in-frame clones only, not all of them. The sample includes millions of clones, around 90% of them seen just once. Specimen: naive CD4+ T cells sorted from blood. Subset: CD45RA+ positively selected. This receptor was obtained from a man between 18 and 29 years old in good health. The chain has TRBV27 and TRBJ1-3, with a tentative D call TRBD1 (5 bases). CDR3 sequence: CASSPDRQFSGNTIYF. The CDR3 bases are TGTGCCAGCAGTCCGGATCGACAGTTCTCTGGAAACACCATATATTTT.